This is a list of T cell receptor beta chains from one sample in a study of response to subunit inactivated influenza vaccine. TCRdb re-analysed the RT-PCR reads in MiXCR, keeping a single row per CDR3 protein. The top ten clones hold around 1.8% of a sample with hundreds of thousands of distinct CDR3 sequences, 25% of them seen once. This sample comprised CD4+ T cells sorted from PBMCs, obtained 5 days after vaccination. Source of these receptors: a man aged 50 to 60 who received an inactivated influenza vaccine. The CDR3 runs from the conserved cysteine through the conserved F or W. A D gene is named only where the DNA matches it firmly. Clone size is not always given. Where it is, it says once, few, many or a class for expanded clones.

-,TRBJ1-1,TRBD1,17,TRBV7-2,TGTGCCAGCAGCTTAATGATCTTGACAGGGGGCAGCTCTGAAGCTTTCTTT,CASSLMILTGGSSEAFF
few,TRBJ1-1,-,13,TRBV3-1,TGTGCCAGCAGCTTGAGGGACGGAGGAGTAGCTTTCTTT,CASSLRDGGVAFF
few,TRBJ2-1,TRBD2,13,TRBV7-2,TGTGCCAGCAGCCCCTCGACTAGCGGGGGGAGGTTCTTC,CASSPSTSGGRFF
few,TRBJ2-5,TRBD2,18,TRBV11-2,TGTGCCAGCAGCTACCAGGGACTAGCGGGGGCAATCCAAGAGACCCAGTACTTC,CASSYQGLAGAIQETQYF
few,TRBJ2-3,-,13,TRBV20-1,TGCAGTGCTAGTAGGACCCTGCGAGATACGCAGTATTTT,CSASRTLRDTQYF
-,TRBJ2-7,TRBD2,15,TRBV7-2,TGTGCCAGCAGGTCGGATAGCGGGGGAGGCTACGAGCAGTACTTC,CASRSDSGGGYEQYF
-,TRBJ1-2,-,15,TRBV2,TGTGCCAGCAGTGTAGGCCCTCGGGGGCTCGACGGCTACACCTTC,CASSVGPRGLDGYTF
-,TRBJ1-1,-,13,TRBV4-1,TGCGCCAGCAGCCAAGATCCCGTGACTGAAGCTTTCTTT,CASSQDPVTEAFF
-,TRBJ2-7,TRBD2,19,TRBV27,TGTACCAGCAGTCTAAGACTAGCGGGAGGGTCCAAAAGCTCCTACGAGCAGTACTTC,CTSSLRLAGGSKSSYEQYF
many,TRBJ2-1,TRBD2,16,TRBV6-2/TRBV6-3,TGTGCCAGCAGTCACCCTCCCGGGAGGGCTTACAATGAGCAGTTCTTC,CASSHPPGRAYNEQFF
once,TRBJ2-3,TRBD2,15,TRBV20-1,TGCAGTGCTGCCTTAGCGGGAGGAACCACAGATACGCAGTATTTT,CSAALAGGTTDTQYF
-,TRBJ2-7,TRBD1,16,TRBV5-1,TGCGCCAGCAGCTTGGAACCGGGACAGAGGCTCATTGGGCAGTACTTC,CASSLEPGQRLIGQYF
few,TRBJ1-4,-,14,TRBV4-2,TGTGCCAGCAGCCAAGAGGCAGGGTACGAAAAACTGTTTTTT,CASSQEAGYEKLFF
many,TRBJ2-7,TRBD1,12,TRBV7-2,TGTGCCAGCAGCTTAAGGACAGGTCGGCAGTACTTC,CASSLRTGRQYF
-,TRBJ2-7,-,12,TRBV11-2,TGTGCCAGCAGCCGAGCATTGCACGAGCAGTACTTC,CASSRALHEQYF
-,TRBJ2-7,TRBD1,15,TRBV5-4,TGTGCCAGCAGCTTGGACAGGGGGTCAGCCTACGAGCAGTACTTC,CASSLDRGSAYEQYF
-,TRBJ1-1,-,14,TRBV7-2,TGTGCCAGCAGCTTAGAACCGGGAACTCCGAAAGCTTTCTTT,CASSLEPGTPKAFF
-,TRBJ2-3,TRBD2,14,TRBV7-2,TGTGCCAGCCACCCAGCGGGAGGGCCAGATACGCAGTATTTT,CASHPAGGPDTQYF
few,TRBJ2-7,TRBD1,14,TRBV6-2/TRBV6-3,TGTGCCAGCAGCCCTTGGACAGGGAACTACGAGCAGTACTTC,CASSPWTGNYEQYF
-,TRBJ1-6,-,15,TRBV4-3,TGCGCCAGCAGCCAAGATAGATTCAGGGATTCACCCCTCCACTTT,CASSQDRFRDSPLHF
few,TRBJ1-2,-,14,TRBV4-2,TGTGCCAGCAGCCATCCGGACAGAAACTATGGCTACACCTTC,CASSHPDRNYGYTF
-,TRBJ1-5,-,12,TRBV12-3/TRBV12-4,TGTGCCAGCAGTTTACCCCCCCAGCCCCAGCATTTT,CASSLPPQPQHF
many,TRBJ2-7,-,11,TRBV6-5,TGTGCCAGCAGTTATAGACGCGAGCAGTACTTC,CASSYRREQYF
-,TRBJ2-3,TRBD2,16,TRBV3-1,TGTGCCAGCAGCCAAGATCTGCTAGCGGGGGGCCATACGCAGTATTTT,CASSQDLLAGGHTQYF
few,TRBJ2-2,-,14,TRBV12-3/TRBV12-4,TGTGCCAGCAGTTTAGGGCAGACCACCGGGGAGCTGTTTTTT,CASSLGQTTGELFF
-,TRBJ2-3,TRBD2,16,TRBV7-9,TGTGCCAGCAGCTTATGGAGCGGGGGGGCCACAGATACGCAGTATTTT,CASSLWSGGATDTQYF
few,TRBJ1-2,TRBD1,15,TRBV12-3/TRBV12-4,TGTGCCAGCAGTTTCCGGCAGGGGGCGAACTATGGCTACACCTTC,CASSFRQGANYGYTF
-,TRBJ2-7,-,12,TRBV7-9,TGTGCCAGCGCCGCAGGGGACTACGAGCAGTACTTC,CASAAGDYEQYF
few,TRBJ1-2,TRBD1,15,TRBV10-3,TGTGCCATCAGTGACCTGGGACAGCGCAACTATGGCTACACCTTC,CAISDLGQRNYGYTF
-,TRBJ2-1,-,14,TRBV4-3,TGCGCCAGCAGCCAAGATGTAGGCTACAATGAGCAGTTCTTC,CASSQDVGYNEQFF
-,TRBJ2-3,TRBD1,14,TRBV7-2,TGTGCCAGCAGCCGGGACAGCCGCACAGATACGCAGTATTTT,CASSRDSRTDTQYF
-,TRBJ2-2,-,15,TRBV13,TGTGCCAGCAGCCAAGCACGTGCCTCGGCCGGGGAGCTGTTTTTT,CASSQARASAGELFF
few,TRBJ2-7,TRBD2,16,TRBV5-1,TGCGCCAGCAGCTTCGGTCGGGGCGGGAGCTCCTACGAGCAGTACTTC,CASSFGRGGSSYEQYF
-,TRBJ2-7,-,13,TRBV7-9,TGTGCCAGCAGCGATACTCCCACCTACGAGCAGTACTTC,CASSDTPTYEQYF
-,TRBJ2-7,TRBD1,16,TRBV2,TGTGCCAGCAGTGTCCATCCAGGACAGGTCTCCTACGAGCAGTACTTC,CASSVHPGQVSYEQYF
-,TRBJ2-1,-,15,TRBV5-1,TGCGCCAGCAGCACACCGGGACACGCTTACAATGAGCAGTTCTTC,CASSTPGHAYNEQFF